The 5 T cell receptor beta chains below all came from one sample that was sequenced in a study of blood T cells in healthy people across ages. The second PCR ran about 6 to 12 cycles with a sample-barcoded 5' primer and J-beta primers. TCRdb re-analysed the 5' RACE reads in MiXCR, keeping a single row per CDR3 protein. In the table there are roughly 860,000 distinct CDR3 sequences, 62% of which are singletons. Source material: blood. These receptors came from a man between 25 and 39 years old in good health.

The chain combines TRBV19 with TRBJ1-2; D gene uncertain. From germline, CDR1 is LNHDA and CDR2 SQIVND (reference sequence). CDR3 length equals 14 residues. Trimming removed 3 bases at V and 3 bases at J, with 11 bases between. Here the CDR3 DNA reads TGTGCCAGTAGTATTTCTGGGTTGGACTATGGCTACACCTTC. Protein product: CASSISGLDYGYTF.

This clonotype was detected only a few times. The chain combines TRBV7-2 with TRBJ1-1; the match to TRBD1 covers 7 bases. The CDR3 runs to 15 residues. The germline CDR1 and CDR2 sequences are SGHTA and FQGNSA. Germline trimming cut 6 bases from V and 4 bases from J; bases unmatched to any gene: 11. CDR3 DNA sequence: TGTGCCAGCAGTCGAGGAGCGGGACAGCGCACTGAAGCTTTCTTT. Residues: CASSRGAGQRTEAFF.

J is TRBJ2-7 and V is TRBV7-6; D may be TRBD1 or TRBD2 (5 bases each). The CDR3 totals 14 residues. The germline V gene has CDR1 SGHVS and CDR2 FNYEAQ. V was clipped by 7 bases and J by 4 bases, with 17 bases between them. The CDR3 loop is CASTFGDGVYEQYF. CDR3 DNA sequence: TGTGCCAGCACATTCGGGGACGGAGTTTACGAGCAGTACTTC. Using reference TRBV7-6 and TRBJ2-7 for the parts outside the CDR3, the full variable domain is GAGVSQSPRYKVTKRGQDVALRCDPISGHVSLYWYRQALGQGPEFLTYFNYEAQQDKSGLPNDRFSAERPEGSISTLTIQRTEQRDSAMYRCASTFGDGVYEQYFGPGTRLTVT.

The rearrangement links TRBV7-9 to TRBJ1-6; tentative D call: TRBD1 (5 bases). This CDR3 region has 16 residues. The V gene's germline CDR1 is SEHNR and CDR2 FQNEAQ (reference sequence). Trimming cost V 0 bases and J 8 bases, with 14 bases left between them. CDR3 in amino acids: CASSLAFDVGDSPLHF. For the CDR3, the DNA is TGTGCCAGCAGCTTAGCGTTTGACGTAGGGGATTCACCCCTCCACTTT.

The V and J genes are TRBV29-1 and TRBJ2-7; 10 positions match TRBD1. CDR1 is SQVTM and CDR2 is ANQGSEA in the germline V gene. The CDR3 is 13 residues long. V lost 5 bases and J lost 2; bases outside the gene matches: 3. The CDR3, as DNA: TGCAGCGTTCCGGGACAGGGGACCTACGAGCAGTACTTC. It is translated as CSVPGQGTYEQYF.